The 25 T cell receptor beta chains below come from one sample, sequenced in a study of blood T cell repertoires in COVID-19. TCRdb's table, derived via immunoSEQ multiplex PCR, lists solely in-frame clones and lacks some. The sample carries approximately 190,000 clones, roughly 80% recorded once. Sequencing was carried out using peripheral blood. Receptor source: a man between 60 and 70 years old with acute or convalescent COVID-19.

V gene TRBV10-3 combines with J gene TRBJ2-1; 15 bases align to TRBD2. This CDR3 comprises 15 residues. Per the germline V gene, CDR1 is ENHRY and CDR2 is SYGVKD. V lost 9 bases, J lost 1 base, and 1 base stayed unmatched. CDR3 protein: CAIGTSGRSYNEQFF. The CDR3 region has the DNA TGTGCCATAGGGACTAGCGGGAGGTCCTACAATGAGCAGTTCTTC.

Here the CDR3 DNA reads TGTGCCAGCAGCATTGGACAGGGATTAGTGGACATTCAGTACTTC. Its translation is CASSIGQGLVDIQYF. The genes are TRBV5-5 and TRBJ2-4; 8 bases are shared with TRBD1. Trimming took 4 bases from V and 8 from J; bases not matched to a gene: 11. The germline CDR1 and CDR2 sequences are SGHKS and YYEKEE (reference sequence). This CDR3 has 15 residues.

The V gene is TRBV3-1 (or the pseudogene TRBV3-2), the J gene TRBJ1-3; TRBD1 matches at 7 bases. Per germline, CDR1 LGHDT and CDR2 YNNKEL (reference sequence). The CDR3 has 16 residues. Germline trimming cut 6 bases from V and 2 bases from J; bases unmatched to any gene: 10. CDR3 sequence reads: CASSEVFTGAGNTIYF. The CDR3 bases are TGTGCCAGCAGTGAAGTTTTTACAGGGGCTGGAAACACCATATATTTT.

The chain joins TRBV20-1 to TRBJ2-7, with D uncertain. With 6 bases removed from V and 3 bases from J, the gap between germline ends came to 9 bases. CDR1 is DFQATT, CDR2 SNEGSKA, per germline (reference sequence). The CDR3 extends over 11 amino acids. The CDR3 nucleotides are TGCAGTGCCAGACTGAGCTACGAGCAGTACTTC. Translating it yields CSARLSYEQYF.

This chain uses TRBV21-1 with TRBJ2-1; TRBD2, as called in the table, went unchecked against the DNA. TRBV21-1 is a pseudogene. There are 16 residues in the CDR3. This CDR3 reads CASSERRLAGPHEQFF. The CDR3 region has the DNA TGTGCCAGCAGCGAAAGGAGACTAGCGGGACCCCATGAGCAGTTCTTC.

The chain's CDR3 is CASSGTSGFYEQYF. The CDR3 DNA follows: TGTGCCAGCAGTGGGACTAGCGGGTTCTACGAGCAGTACTTC. The rearrangement links TRBV25-1 to TRBJ2-7; 11 bases are a match to TRBD2. The CDR3 sequence is 14 residues long. Germline V gives CDR1 MGHDK, CDR2 SYGVNS. V lost 4 bases to trimming and J lost 3 bases; unmatched junction nucleotides: 2.

The chain combines TRBV18 with TRBJ1-1; perhaps TRBD1 as D (5 bases). The CDR3 runs 13 residues. V gave up 1 base and J gave up 3 bases, with 6 bases separating them. The germline V gene encodes CDR1 KGHSH and CDR2 LQKENI. In DNA form, the CDR3 reads TGTGCCAGCTCACCACTAGGGGACACTGAAGCTTTCTTT. As protein: CASSPLGDTEAFF. Full variable domain (rest looked up from reference TRBV18 and TRBJ1-1): NAGVMQNPRHLVRRRGQEARLRCSPMKGHSHVYWYRQLPEEGLKFMVYLQKENIIDESGMPKERFSAEFPKEGPSILRIQQVVRGDSAAYFCASSPLGDTEAFFGQGTRLTVV.

The chain carries TRBV19 and TRBJ2-7; 10 bases fit TRBD1. V lost 2 bases and J lost 3; bases outside the gene matches: 10. In germline, CDR1 is LNHDA, CDR2 SQIVND (reference sequence). CDR3 length: 17 residues. For the CDR3, the DNA is TGTGCCAGTAGTATACAGACAGGGGGCGGGATGATCTACGAGCAGTACTTC. This gives the protein CASSIQTGGGMIYEQYF.

This chain connects TRBV7-3 to TRBJ2-3, with 10 bases that match TRBD2. The J segment lost 3 bases and the V segment lost 2 bases, leaving 5 bases of the junction unmatched. The germline gives CDR1 SGHTA, CDR2 FQGTGA. The CDR3 extends over 16 amino acids. CDR3 DNA sequence: TGTGCCAGCAGCTTACTCCTAGCGGGAGCTACAGATACGCAGTATTTT. Its translation is CASSLLLAGATDTQYF.

The V call is TRBV6-6, the J call TRBJ1-5; TRBD1 matches 9 bases. The germline CDR1 and CDR2 sequences are MNHNY and SVGAGI (reference sequence). This CDR3 comprises 15 residues. The junction had 6 bases not matched to a gene; V was cut back by 5 bases and J by 4 bases. The CDR3 DNA reads as TGTGCCAGCAGTAACCTAGGGACAGGGAATCAGCCCCAGCATTTT. Translated, it gives CASSNLGTGNQPQHF.

V and J are TRBV6-2 or TRBV6-3 and TRBJ2-1, with 10 bases that match TRBD2. CDR3 size: 17 residues. CDR1 and CDR2 (germline): MNHEY, SVGEGT. J was trimmed by 2 bases and V by 7 bases; bases with no gene match: 11. The CDR3 is CASNPAGGPEPYNEQFF. CDR3 in DNA: TGTGCCAGCAACCCAGCGGGGGGGCCGGAACCCTACAATGAGCAGTTCTTC.

In its sample, this clone was seen a few times. The chain uses TRBV5-1 and TRBJ2-1, with 9 positions matching TRBD2. The trim removed 3 bases at V and 6 bases at J, leaving 7 bases unmatched. Germline V gene lookup returns CDR1 SGHRS and CDR2 YFSETQ. CDR3 length: 15 amino acids. The DNA for the CDR3 is TGCGCCAGCAGCTCGGGGACTAGCCTCTCCAATGAGCAGTTCTTC. Protein: CASSSGTSLSNEQFF.

This clone was detected a few times. This chain links TRBV10-3 with TRBJ2-2; the match to TRBD1 covers 11 bases. With V trimmed by 4 bases and J by 0 bases, 1 base remained unmatched. The length of the CDR3 is 16 residues. Germline V gene lookup returns CDR1 ENHRY and CDR2 SYGVKD. The chain's CDR3 is CAISGGQGANTGELFF. For the CDR3, the DNA is TGTGCCATCAGTGGGGGACAGGGGGCGAACACCGGGGAGCTGTTTTTT.

This clone was seen at least ten times. This rearrangement joins TRBV12-3 or TRBV12-4 to TRBJ1-4; D is undetermined. Trimming pared 5 bases from V and 12 bases from J, leaving 13 bases between. The CDR3 loop spans 12 amino acids. CDR3 coding DNA: TGTGCCAGCAGTCCGCAAGCGGAGGAACTGTTTTTT. It encodes CASSPQAEELFF.

V usage is TRBV27 and J usage is TRBJ1-5; the D is unclear. Germline loops: CDR1 MNHEY, CDR2 SMNVEV (reference sequence). Trimming stripped 5 bases from V and 2 bases from J, with 7 bases between. This CDR3 contains 13 residues. CDR3 DNA: TGTGCCAGCAGTCCCTTTCGCAATCAGCCCCAGCATTTT. It translates to CASSPFRNQPQHF.

V and J are TRBV6-5 and TRBJ2-1, with D possibly matching TRBD2 (6 bases). This CDR3 comprises 14 residues. V lost 6 bases to trimming and J lost 5 bases, with 14 bases between them. Germline lookup yields CDR1 MNHEY and CDR2 SVGAGI. In DNA, the CDR3 is TGTGCCAGCAGGGGGACTTCTTACGACAATGAGCAGTTCTTC. Translating gives CASRGTSYDNEQFF.

This clone was counted many times. V usage is TRBV14 and J usage is TRBJ1-2; D remains ambiguous. CDR1 and CDR2 from the germline V gene are SGHDN and FVKESK. V lost 1 base, J lost 2 bases, and 17 bases lay in between. This CDR3 is 17 amino acids long. The CDR3 is CASSQARLTTENYGYTF. Written as DNA, the CDR3 is TGTGCCAGCAGCCAAGCCCGGCTGACAACAGAAAACTATGGCTACACCTTC.

The chain combines TRBV27 with TRBJ2-7; TRBD1 is a possible D gene (6 bases). The germline CDR1 and CDR2 sequences are MNHEY and SMNVEV (reference sequence). V lost 2 bases to trimming and J lost 0 bases, with 14 bases between them. This CDR3 is built from 16 residues. CDR3 sequence: CASSLSRGLSSYEQYF. The CDR3, as DNA: TGTGCCAGCAGTTTAAGCAGGGGTCTTTCCTCCTACGAGCAGTACTTC.

V gene TRBV24-1 combines with J gene TRBJ2-5; possible D gene TRBD2, 5 bases. V lost 0 bases to trimming and J lost 5 bases, with 12 bases between them. The CDR3 contains 15 residues. Per germline, CDR1 KGHDR and CDR2 SFDVKD. The CDR3 loop reads CATSDLLGGSETQYF. In DNA form, the CDR3 reads TGTGCCACCAGTGATTTGCTCGGAGGTAGCGAGACCCAGTACTTC.

The chain employs TRBV15 and TRBJ2-3, with 13 bases identical to TRBD2. The V and J ends lost 1 base and 0 bases, in that order; junction bases with no gene match: 4. The CDR3 contains 18 residues. Germline assignment: CDR1 LNHNV and CDR2 YYDKDF (reference sequence). In DNA, the CDR3 is TGTGCCACCAGCAGAGGACTAGCGGGGGGACCTAGCACAGATACGCAGTATTTT. Protein product: CATSRGLAGGPSTDTQYF.

The rearrangement links TRBV4-3 to TRBJ1-1, with no clear D. The CDR3 length is 15 residues. Trimming took off 0 bases at V and 1 base at J, with 9 bases between the two ends. Germline-derived CDR1 and CDR2 are LGHNA and YSLEER. Written as DNA, the CDR3 is TGCGCCAGCAGCCAAGATCGCTGGCAGAACACTGAAGCTTTCTTT. Its protein is CASSQDRWQNTEAFF.

V and J are TRBV19 and TRBJ1-1; 7 bases line up with TRBD1. Looked up from germline, CDR1 is LNHDA and CDR2 is SQIVND (reference sequence). V was clipped by 4 bases and J by 3 bases; unmatched bases: 11. CDR3 size: 16 residues. The DNA for the CDR3 is TGTGCCAGTAGTACGGGCAACACAGGGGACTACACTGAAGCTTTCTTT. Its protein is CASSTGNTGDYTEAFF.

The chain recombines TRBV24-1 with TRBJ1-4, with 9 bases lining up with TRBD1. The CDR3 contains 15 residues. Germline CDR1 is KGHDR and CDR2 is SFDVKD. V gave up 3 bases and J gave up 5 bases; unmatched junction bases: 3. CDR3 in DNA: TGTGCCACCAGTGATCCTGGGACAGGGAATGAAAAACTGTTTTTT. It is translated as CATSDPGTGNEKLFF.

The chain combines TRBV7-2 with TRBJ1-5; the match to TRBD1 covers 7 bases. In germline, CDR1 is SGHTA, CDR2 FQGNSA. The CDR3 loop spans 14 amino acids. V lost 5 bases to trimming and J lost 0 bases; unmatched junction nucleotides: 1. This CDR3 reads CASSDRVSNQPQHF. In DNA form, the CDR3 reads TGTGCCAGCAGCGACAGGGTTAGCAATCAGCCCCAGCATTTT. Variable domain in full (rest from reference TRBV7-2 and TRBJ1-5): GAGVSQSPSNKVTEKGKDVELRCDPISGHTALYWYRQSLGQGLEFLIYFQGNSAPDKSGLPSDRFSAERTGGSVSTLTIQRTQQEDSAVYLCASSDRVSNQPQHFGDGTRLSIL.

The rearrangement joins TRBV9 to TRBJ1-1; the match to TRBD1 covers 7 bases. The V gene's germline CDR1 is SGDLS and CDR2 YYNGEE. This CDR3 has 14 amino acids. The V segment lost 4 bases and the J segment 6 bases; nucleotides outside the gene matches: 9. The CDR3 DNA follows: TGTGCCAGCAGCCTACGACAGGGAGGATCTGAAGCTTTCTTT. Protein sequence: CASSLRQGGSEAFF.